This T cell receptor (beta chain) was obtained from a study of blood T cell repertoires in COVID-19 (dated by TCRdb to the early 2020s). Context from the whole study: Samples covering the acute and convalescent phases of COVID-19 were provided by collaborators in the United States, Italy and Spain. The samples were drawn from two sources: the first 160 participants of the ongoing ImmuneRACE study, and over 950 subjects contributed by 6 global collaborators. A freely available public database, intended as a resource for researchers studying the immune response to SARS-CoV-2, is where the repertoires were released. The dataset comprised deeply sampled blood TCRbeta repertoires from subjects exposed to, actively infected with, or recovered from COVID-19. The material from the prospective study consisted of cDNA or gDNA derived from T cells, B-cell-depleted T cells, or PBMCs. The sample metadata nearly always contained a de-identified subject ID, COVID-19 status, age in years and sex. Where available, HLA class I and class II types were obtained from metadata supplied by the sample provider rather than from assay-based typing.

Participants in the prospective study were enrolled through a virtual design, were aged about 18 to 89 years, and lived in 24 United States geographic areas. To assign participants to cohorts, the prospective study relied on clinical history that participants themselves reported in a screening survey and a study questionnaire. Exposed participants had been in contact with someone with a PCR-confirmed or clinician-diagnosed COVID-19 case within 2 weeks of study entry. Each participant in the prospective study had whole blood, serum and a nasopharyngeal or oropharyngeal swab collected by mobile phlebotomists. Prospective study participants could optionally give additional blood draws and questionnaires over an approximately two-month period. Before DNA extraction, prospective study blood samples were shipped either frozen or at room temperature. TCRbeta CDR3 regions were amplified from genomic DNA using the immunoSEQ Assay, a bias-controlled multiplex PCR. The authors' analysis ran thus. The number of nucleated cells in each sample was estimated from the amplification of reference gene primers within the assay. Sequence reads were collapsed and filtered to measure the absolute abundance of every unique TCRbeta CDR3 rearrangement. For each sample, productive Simpson clonality was calculated by taking the square root of Simpson's diversity index across productive rearrangements. As stored in TCRdb, this immuneACCESS dataset retains in-frame rearrangements with V and J assigned. A fraction of the clones does not appear; measured against another copy, unresolved V genes explain less than half of the discrepancy, and the remainder lacks a known reason. V and J calls and clone size are given by that table; D and trimming were obtained from the DNA. Here the sample has fewer than 250,000 clones; around four fifths occur a single time. 4.8% of the sample is taken by the ten largest.

Beyond this particular receptor, the publication reports: The quantity of clinical and demographic metadata differed by source and by participant and was supplied without curation.

In its sample, this clone was seen a few times. The antigen this receptor binds is unknown. Base qualities are not at hand, and no much larger clone is one base apart. Sequenced: PBMCs or T cells enriched from blood (not recorded which). The sequence derives from a woman aged 50 to 60 who had been exposed to COVID-19.

The sequence in DNA is TGTGCCAGCAGTGCCGTTAGGTCCAGGGGGGACGGGGAGCTGTTTTTT. This codes for CASSAVRSRGDGELFF. The chain is made from TRBV6-1 and TRBJ2-2; matching of 7 bases hints at TRBD1 as the D gene. The junction carries 19 bases between V and J, which are trimmed by 4 bases and 7 bases respectively. The CDR3, from cysteine to phenylalanine, totals 16 residues. The retained sequence is limited to the CDR3, 48 bases, with the frame set at the first base. The germline V gene supplies CDR1 MNHNS and CDR2 SASEGT.